These T cell receptor beta chains were read from a single sample in a study of regulatory and conventional T cells in RAG deficiency. The repertoire was sequenced with immunoSEQ multiplex PCR; TCRdb's copy has only in-frame clones and lacks some. The profile covers some 31,000 clones, with around 96% appearing a single time and over 0.15% taken by the ten largest. This same sample was also part of a study on regulatory T cells.

What was sequenced was CD25- CD4+ T cells sorted from blood. Receptors were obtained from a human donor in good health. Each CDR3 is given with its conserved first and last residue. A D gene is named only where the DNA matches it firmly. Part of the rows lack a size; the others show once, few, many or a class for expanded clones.

cdr3_aa cdr3_nt clone_size j_call d_call v_call
CASWRFSPLNTEAFF TGTGCCAGCTGGAGATTTTCTCCCTTAAACACTGAAGCTTTCTTT . TRBJ1-1 . TRBV28
CASSIDRGSPLHF TGTGCCAGTAGTATAGATCGAGGTTCACCCCTCCACTTT . TRBJ1-6 . TRBV19
CASSYPAKRTNEKLFF TGTGCCAGCAGTTACCCTGCCAAGAGAACTAATGAAAAACTGTTTTTT . TRBJ1-4 . TRBV6-6
CASADGSSYNEQFF TGTGCCAGCGCCGACGGGAGCTCCTACAATGAGCAGTTCTTC . TRBJ2-1 . TRBV27
CASSESIRVGETQYF TGTGCCAGCAGTGAAAGTATCAGGGTGGGAGAGACCCAGTACTTC once TRBJ2-5 . TRBV25-1
CASKYSPTGELFF TGTGCCAGCAAATACAGTCCCACCGGGGAGCTGTTTTTT . TRBJ2-2 . TRBV6-6
CASSQAPSGGAGETQYF TGTGCCAGCAGCCAAGCCCCTAGCGGGGGGGCCGGGGAGACCCAGTACTTC . TRBJ2-5 TRBD2 TRBV4-2
CASSESSIQETQYF TGCGCCAGCAGTGAGTCTTCTATCCAAGAGACCCAGTACTTC . TRBJ2-5 . TRBV10-1
CATGGQPNNSPLHF TGTGCCACCGGTGGACAGCCGAATAATTCCCCCCTCCACTTT once TRBJ1-6 . TRBV6-5
CASSMAGDASSGANVLTF TGTGCCAGCAGCATGGCGGGGGACGCAAGCTCTGGGGCCAACGTCCTGACTTTC . TRBJ2-6 TRBD2 TRBV7-2
CASSRRGDRDSYRNTEAFF TGTGCCAGCAGCCGGAGGGGGGACCGGGACAGTTATCGGAACACTGAAGCTTTCTTT . TRBJ1-1 TRBD1 TRBV9
CASSPNRGTNEKLFF TGTGCCAGCAGTCCCAACAGGGGTACTAATGAAAAACTGTTTTTT few TRBJ1-4 TRBD1 TRBV2
CASSSGTSGGWEQFF TGTGCCAGCAGCTCCGGGACTAGCGGGGGGTGGGAGCAGTTCTTC . TRBJ2-1 TRBD2 TRBV7-3
CASRGQELYGYTF TGTGCCAGCCGGGGACAGGAGCTCTATGGCTACACCTTC . TRBJ1-2 TRBD1 TRBV2
CASSTALATSSYNEQFF TGCGCCAGCAGCACCGCACTAGCGACCTCCTCCTACAATGAGCAGTTCTTC . TRBJ2-1 TRBD2 TRBV5-1
CASSVSTGEGAKNIQYF TGTGCCAGCAGCGTAAGCACAGGGGAAGGAGCCAAAAACATTCAGTACTTC . TRBJ2-4 TRBD1 TRBV9
CASSTYTDTQYF TGTGCCAGCAGCACCTACACAGATACGCAGTATTTT . TRBJ2-3 . TRBV7-2
CASFTEYSYEQYF TGCGCCAGCTTCACGGAGTACTCCTACGAGCAGTACTTC . TRBJ2-7 . TRBV5-1
CASRHQGTSGEQYF TGTGCCAGCAGACACCAAGGGACATCAGGCGAGCAGTACTTC . TRBJ2-7 . TRBV6-5
CASGGIGTYEQYF TGTGCCTCCGGGGGAATAGGGACCTACGAGCAGTACTTC . TRBJ2-7 . TRBV6-1
CASSSEAGAVNYGYTF TGCGCCAGCAGCTCGGAAGCAGGGGCTGTTAACTATGGCTACACCTTC . TRBJ1-2 . TRBV5-1
CASSPMTGTGSVEAFF TGTGCCAGCTCACCCATGACCGGGACAGGGTCGGTTGAAGCTTTCTTT . TRBJ1-1 TRBD1 TRBV18
CASSGGSSYNEQFF TGTGCCAGCAGCGGGGGCAGCTCCTACAATGAGCAGTTCTTC . TRBJ2-1 . TRBV4-2
CASSPQSLNTEAFF TGTGCCAGCTCACCACAGAGTTTGAACACTGAAGCTTTCTTT once TRBJ1-1 . TRBV18
CASSSAGRVYGYTF TGTGCCAGCAGCTCGGCAGGGAGGGTATATGGCTACACCTTC . TRBJ1-2 . TRBV7-2
CASNPQKPDSLVREKSEKLFF TGTGCCAGTAATCCCCAAAAACCGGACAGCCTAGTTAGGGAGAAATCGGAAAAACTGTTTTTT . TRBJ1-4 . TRBV19
CASSDFPVRGGYTF TGTGCCAGCAGTGACTTCCCCGTCAGGGGGGGCTACACCTTC . TRBJ1-2 TRBD1 TRBV6-4
CASRFPSGGAQETQYF TGCGCCAGCAGATTTCCTAGCGGGGGGGCTCAAGAGACCCAGTACTTC . TRBJ2-5 TRBD2 TRBV5-1
CASSLVTDTDTQYF TGTGCCAGCAGCTTAGTCACAGACACAGATACGCAGTATTTT . TRBJ2-3 . TRBV7-9
CASSSTGVRSGGRGADTQYF TGTGCCAGCAGCTCCACCGGGGTTCGGTCGGGGGGTAGGGGGGCAGATACGCAGTATTTT . TRBJ2-3 . TRBV7-3
CASSSPQQGWYTEAFF TGTGCCAGCAGCTCTCCCCAACAGGGATGGTACACTGAAGCTTTCTTT . TRBJ1-1 . TRBV7-2
CASSEAGGPPQETQYF TGCGCCAGCAGCGAGGCGGGGGGGCCCCCCCAAGAGACCCAGTACTTC . TRBJ2-5 TRBD2 TRBV5-1
CASSLGVQGWENEKLFF TGTGCCAGCAGCTTAGGAGTACAGGGTTGGGAGAATGAAAAACTGTTTTTT . TRBJ1-4 . TRBV7-6
CASSYSSRGQGPLHF TGTGCCAGCAGTTACTCGAGTAGGGGGCAGGGACCCCTCCACTTT . TRBJ1-6 TRBD1 TRBV6-5
CAISEGAIMGDTQYF TGTGCCATCAGTGAGGGGGCAATAATGGGAGATACGCAGTATTTT . TRBJ2-3 . TRBV10-3
CASSVRAGGLSTDTQYF TGTGCCAGCAGTGTACGGGCGGGGGGCCTTAGCACAGATACGCAGTATTTT . TRBJ2-3 TRBD2 TRBV2
CASSPKGGAYEQYF TGTGCCAGCAGCCCAAAGGGGGGGGCCTACGAGCAGTACTTC . TRBJ2-7 . TRBV7-6
CASSDLRTGFVYNEQFF TGTGCCAGCAGTGATCTACGTACAGGGTTCGTCTACAATGAGCAGTTCTTC . TRBJ2-1 . TRBV6-1
CASSLSFGGVSTDTQYF TGCGCCAGCAGCTTGTCATTTGGCGGGGTAAGCACAGATACGCAGTATTTT . TRBJ2-3 . TRBV5-1
CASGPGKNYGYTF TGTGCCAGCGGGCCAGGGAAAAACTATGGCTACACCTTC . TRBJ1-2 . TRBV11-2
CASSLRQDYEQYF TGTGCCAGCAGCTTGAGACAAGACTACGAGCAGTACTTC . TRBJ2-7 . TRBV7-9
CASSPHRGSGTLLLYNEQFF TGTGCCAGCAGCCCTCATAGAGGGTCAGGAACCCTCTTGTTATACAATGAGCAGTTCTTC . TRBJ2-1 . TRBV28
CASSPKSGPATNEKLFF TGTGCCAGCTCACCAAAAAGCGGGCCAGCAACTAATGAAAAACTGTTTTTT . TRBJ1-4 . TRBV18
CASSVVPGSNYGYTF TGTGCCAGCAGCGTAGTTCCAGGTTCTAACTATGGCTACACCTTC . TRBJ1-2 . TRBV9
CASSLAAGQETQYF TGTGCTAGCAGCTTAGCGGCGGGCCAAGAGACCCAGTACTTC . TRBJ2-5 . TRBV7-7
CASSLDPTRNEQFF TGTGCCAGCAGCTTAGACCCAACGAGGAATGAGCAGTTCTTC . TRBJ2-1 . TRBV11-2
CASSLYPRESSYNSPLHF TGTGCCAGCAGCCTTTATCCCCGAGAGAGCTCCTATAATTCCCCCCTCCACTTT . TRBJ1-6 . TRBV7-3
CATSRGQGRGLNTEAFF TGTGCCACCAGCAGAGGTCAGGGTAGGGGCCTGAACACTGAAGCTTTCTTT once TRBJ1-1 . TRBV15
CAISEFPLTDRGLNIQYF TGTGCCATCAGTGAGTTCCCCCTAACCGACAGGGGGCTGAACATTCAGTACTTC . TRBJ2-4 TRBD1 TRBV10-3
CASSPLGQGHNSPLHF TGTGCCAGCAGCCCGCTGGGACAGGGTCATAATTCACCCCTCCACTTT . TRBJ1-6 TRBD1 TRBV11-2
CASSPTRVRGTEAFF TGTGCCAGCAGCCCCACCCGAGTTCGGGGCACTGAAGCTTTCTTT . TRBJ1-1 . TRBV9
CASSKGQGTTDTQYF TGTGCCAGCAGCAAAGGGCAGGGAACCACAGATACGCAGTATTTT . TRBJ2-3 . TRBV21-1
CASSSRQGYSGNTIYF TGTGCCAGCAGCTCCAGACAGGGCTACTCTGGAAACACCATATATTTT . TRBJ1-3 TRBD1 TRBV7-2
CASSLSVGAYEQYF TGTGCCAGCAGTTTATCGGTCGGGGCCTACGAGCAGTACTTC . TRBJ2-7 . TRBV27
CASSLPGGYYGYTF TGTGCCAGCAGCCTTCCGGGGGGGTATTATGGCTACACCTTC . TRBJ1-2 . TRBV28
CAWSVGLAGGNEQFF TGTGCCTGGAGTGTGGGACTAGCGGGGGGGAATGAGCAGTTCTTC . TRBJ2-1 TRBD2 TRBV30
CASSLSGDRGGDYGYTF TGTGCCAGCAGTTTATCTGGGGACAGGGGGGGCGACTATGGCTACACCTTC . TRBJ1-2 TRBD1 TRBV27
CASSWAGSNYGYTF TGTGCCAGCAGCTGGGCAGGATCTAACTATGGCTACACCTTC . TRBJ1-2 . TRBV11-2
CASTRDRGNTEAFF TGTGCCAGCACCCGGGACAGGGGGAACACTGAAGCTTTCTTT . TRBJ1-1 TRBD1 TRBV2